This T cell receptor (beta chain) was obtained from a study of blood T cell repertoires in COVID-19. Across the whole study: PBMCs, B-cell-depleted T cells, or T cells provided the cDNA or gDNA that made up the material.

CDR3 size: 14 residues. Trimming stripped 6 bases from V and 0 bases from J, with 9 bases between. Germline V gene lookup returns CDR1 MNHNY and CDR2 SVGAGI (reference sequence). In the authors' methods: Reference gene primer amplification gave estimated nucleated cell counts. TCRdb's copy holds only in-frame clones and misses some; the assay was immunoSEQ multiplex PCR. D and trimming come from the DNA, and the V and J calls and clone size come from that table. This repertoire shows 90,000 to 110,000 clones, around 78% found once; its top ten account for 15% to 20%. Specimen: peripheral blood. V usage is TRBV6-6 and J usage is TRBJ1-3, with D uncertain. The clonotype comes from a woman aged 55-69 years with acute or convalescent COVID-19. The chain's CDR3 is CASSAGGSGNTIYF. CDR3 DNA sequence: TGTGCCAGCAGCGCCGGAGGCTCTGGAAACACCATATATTTT.